This T cell receptor (beta chain) was found in a study of blood T cell repertoires in COVID-19. At the level of the study: Spain, Italy and the United States supplied samples that represented acute and convalescent COVID-19.

The data were produced by immunoSEQ multiplex PCR, yet TCRdb's version contains in-frame clones alone and is incomplete. In the table there are about 150,000 clones, roughly four fifths of which are singletons. The sample comprised peripheral blood. The source is a woman in her fifties or sixties with acute or convalescent COVID-19.

CDR3 nucleotide sequence: TGTGCCAGCAGCTCTAGCTCTACAGGGTTTGAGCAGTACTTC. It is translated as CASSSSSTGFEQYF. V usage is TRBV3-1 (or the pseudogene TRBV3-2) and J usage is TRBJ2-7; a weak D match, TRBD1 (6 bases). This CDR3 region has 14 residues. The V end lost 5 bases, the J end lost 7 bases, and 18 bases lay between the germline ends. Germline V gene sequence: CDR1 LGHDT, CDR2 YNNKEL (reference sequence).